This record looks at one TCR beta chain sequence and its context. TCRdb keeps only in-frame clones here, not all; method: immunoSEQ multiplex PCR. The sample includes roughly 160,000 clones, 86% of them seen just once. These data originate in a study of blood T cell repertoires in COVID-19. This receptor was obtained from a man in his fifties or sixties with acute or convalescent COVID-19. Sequenced: peripheral blood.

The chain's CDR3 is CASRGEGETQYF. DNA for the CDR3: TGTGCCAGCAGGGGGGAGGGGGAGACCCAGTACTTC. The V and J genes are TRBV2 and TRBJ2-5; 7 bases agree with TRBD2. Germline lookup yields CDR1 SNHLY and CDR2 FYNNEI. The CDR3 is 12 amino acids. Trimming at V came to 6 bases and at J to 5 bases, leaving 3 bases not matched to a gene.